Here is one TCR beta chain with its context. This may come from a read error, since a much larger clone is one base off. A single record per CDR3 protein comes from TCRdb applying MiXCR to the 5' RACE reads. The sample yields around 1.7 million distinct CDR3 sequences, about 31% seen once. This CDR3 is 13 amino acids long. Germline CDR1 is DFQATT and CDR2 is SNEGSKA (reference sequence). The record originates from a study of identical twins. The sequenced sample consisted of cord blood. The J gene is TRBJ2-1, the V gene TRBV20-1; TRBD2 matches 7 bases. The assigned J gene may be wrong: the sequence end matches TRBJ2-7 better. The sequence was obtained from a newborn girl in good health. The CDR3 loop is CSASGGIYNEQYF. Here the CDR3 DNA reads TGCAGTGCTAGCGGGGGGATCTACAATGAGCAGTACTTC.